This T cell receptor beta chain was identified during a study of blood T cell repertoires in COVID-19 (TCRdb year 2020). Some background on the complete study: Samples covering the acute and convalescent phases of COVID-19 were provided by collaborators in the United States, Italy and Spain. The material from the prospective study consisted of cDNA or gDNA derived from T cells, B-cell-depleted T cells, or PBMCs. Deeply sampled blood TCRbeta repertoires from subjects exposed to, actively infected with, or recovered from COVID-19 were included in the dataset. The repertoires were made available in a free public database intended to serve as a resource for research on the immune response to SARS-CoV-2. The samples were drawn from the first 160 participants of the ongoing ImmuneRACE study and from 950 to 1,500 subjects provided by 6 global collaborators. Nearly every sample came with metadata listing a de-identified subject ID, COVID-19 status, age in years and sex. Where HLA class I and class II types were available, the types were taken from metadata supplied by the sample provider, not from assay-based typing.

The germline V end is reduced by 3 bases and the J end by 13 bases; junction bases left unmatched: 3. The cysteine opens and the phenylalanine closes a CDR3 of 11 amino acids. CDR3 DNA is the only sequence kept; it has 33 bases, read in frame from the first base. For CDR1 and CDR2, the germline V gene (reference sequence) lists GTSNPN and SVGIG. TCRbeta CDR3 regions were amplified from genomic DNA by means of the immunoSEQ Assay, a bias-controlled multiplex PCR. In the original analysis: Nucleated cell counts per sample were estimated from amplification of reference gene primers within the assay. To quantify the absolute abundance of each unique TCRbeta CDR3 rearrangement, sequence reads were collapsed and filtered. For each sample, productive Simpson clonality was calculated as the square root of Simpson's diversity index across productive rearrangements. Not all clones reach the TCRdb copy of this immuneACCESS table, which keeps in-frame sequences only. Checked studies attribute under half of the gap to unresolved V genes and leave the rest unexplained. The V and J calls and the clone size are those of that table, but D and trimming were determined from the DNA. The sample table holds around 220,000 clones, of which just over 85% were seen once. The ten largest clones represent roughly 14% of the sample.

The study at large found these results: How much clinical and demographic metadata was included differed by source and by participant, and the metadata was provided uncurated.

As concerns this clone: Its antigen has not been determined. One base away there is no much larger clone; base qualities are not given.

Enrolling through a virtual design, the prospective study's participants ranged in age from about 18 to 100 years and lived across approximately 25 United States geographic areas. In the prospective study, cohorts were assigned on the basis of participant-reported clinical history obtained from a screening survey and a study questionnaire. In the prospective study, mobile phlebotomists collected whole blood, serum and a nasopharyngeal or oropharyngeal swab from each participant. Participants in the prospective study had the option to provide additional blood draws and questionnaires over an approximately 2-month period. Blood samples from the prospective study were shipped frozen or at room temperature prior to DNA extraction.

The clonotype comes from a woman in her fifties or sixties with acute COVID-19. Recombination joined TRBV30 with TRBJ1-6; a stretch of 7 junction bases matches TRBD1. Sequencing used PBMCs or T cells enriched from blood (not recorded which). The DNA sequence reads TGTGCCTGGAGACAGGGGTGGCCCCTCCACTTT. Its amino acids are CAWRQGWPLHF.